A selection of T cell receptor beta chains follows, all from one sample in a study of T-cell reconstitution after alpha-beta-depleted transplantation in children. MiXCR, run by TCRdb on the PCR reads, gives a single entry per CDR3 protein. This table has 210,000 or so distinct CDR3 sequences, 8% to 10% appearing once. Sample: PBMCs from the stem cell graft donor, taken from the stem cell graft. The receptor set was obtained from a human donor who donated a stem cell graft to a child with acute lymphoblastic leukemia. The CDR3 runs from the conserved cysteine through the conserved F or W. D genes are given only for firm matches. Clone size is given for some rows only: seen once, a few or many times, or a class if the clone is expanded.

clone_size	j_call	v_call	d_call	cdr3_aa	cdr3_nt
many	TRBJ1-5	TRBV5-1	TRBD1	CASSLTGGINQPQHF	TGCGCCAGCAGCTTAACAGGGGGGATAAATCAGCCCCAGCATTTT
few	TRBJ2-1	TRBV20-1	NA	CSADVAYLTYNEQFF	TGCAGTGCAGATGTCGCGTATTTGACCTACAATGAGCAGTTCTTC
many	TRBJ1-2	TRBV29-1	NA	CSVTLGEYGYTF	TGCAGCGTGACCCTGGGGGAATATGGCTACACCTTC
few	TRBJ1-4	TRBV12-3/TRBV12-4	NA	CASSLGGDPNEKLFF	TGTGCCAGCAGTCTTGGGGGGGACCCTAATGAAAAACTGTTTTTT
many	TRBJ2-7	TRBV20-1	NA	CSAREPYTEREQYF	TGCAGTGCTAGAGAGCCTTATACAGAGCGTGAGCAGTACTTC
NA	TRBJ2-3	TRBV10-3	NA	CASAGATDTQYF	TGTGCCAGTGCGGGGGCCACAGATACGCAGTATTTT
many	TRBJ2-3	TRBV5-4	TRBD2	CASSDAAGGPDTQYF	TGTGCCAGCAGCGACGCCGCGGGGGGACCAGATACGCAGTATTTT
many	TRBJ2-7	TRBV6-5	NA	CASSYSAFGLTPYEQYF	TGTGCCAGCAGTTACTCGGCGTTTGGTTTAACGCCCTACGAGCAGTACTTC
many	TRBJ2-5	TRBV29-1	NA	CSVASSGQETQYF	TGCAGCGTTGCTTCCAGCGGGCAAGAGACCCAGTACTTC
NA	TRBJ2-2	TRBV5-1	TRBD1	CASSSPPGQYFGELFF	TGCGCCAGCAGCTCCCCACCGGGACAGTATTTTGGGGAGCTGTTTTTT
many	TRBJ1-2	TRBV27	NA	CASSTRLAGYGYTF	TGTGCCAGCAGTACCCGACTTGCGGGCTATGGCTACACCTTC
NA	TRBJ2-4	TRBV29-1	TRBD1	CSVAVQGENIQYF	TGCAGCGTTGCCGTACAGGGGGAAAACATTCAGTACTTC
NA	TRBJ1-1	TRBV13	TRBD1	CASSPDLQGAGSEAFF	TGTGCCAGCAGCCCCGATCTACAGGGGGCGGGTTCGGAAGCTTTCTTT
many	TRBJ2-2	TRBV21-1	NA	CASSKERLPNTGELFF	TGTGCCAGCAGCAAAGAGCGATTACCGAACACCGGGGAGCTGTTTTTT
few	TRBJ2-7	TRBV27	TRBD2	CASTPMLLAGGPSSYEQYF	TGTGCCAGCACCCCAATGTTGCTAGCGGGGGGCCCAAGCTCCTACGAGCAGTACTTC
NA	TRBJ1-5	TRBV3-1	NA	CASSRGRQNQPQHF	TGTGCCAGCAGCCGAGGGAGACAAAATCAGCCCCAGCATTTT
few	TRBJ2-7	TRBV6-5	TRBD2	CASSWSGGASYEQYF	TGTGCCAGCAGTTGGAGCGGGGGGGCCTCCTACGAGCAGTACTTC
many	TRBJ1-1	TRBV20-1	TRBD1	CSARPGDSPNTEAFF	TGCAGTGCTAGACCAGGGGACAGTCCGAACACTGAAGCTTTCTTT
NA	TRBJ2-7	TRBV4-1	NA	CASSQGLDSYEQYF	TGCGCCAGCAGCCAGGGACTGGACTCCTACGAGCAGTACTTC
many	TRBJ2-7	TRBV6-2/TRBV6-3	NA	CASTAKATALYEQYF	TGTGCCAGCACCGCCAAAGCGACCGCGTTATACGAGCAGTACTTC
NA	TRBJ2-5	TRBV10-3	TRBD1	CAISGGTGGPETQYF	TGTGCCATCAGTGGGGGGACAGGGGGTCCGGAGACCCAGTACTTC
NA	TRBJ1-1	TRBV5-1	NA	CASSLHPVQRPGEEDTEAFF	TGCGCCAGCAGCTTACACCCCGTCCAGCGCCCGGGGGAAGAGGACACTGAAGCTTTCTTT
many	TRBJ2-7	TRBV20-1	TRBD2	CSARGGLSYEQYF	TGCAGTGCTAGGGGAGGGCTCTCCTACGAGCAGTACTTC
many	TRBJ1-1	TRBV6-6	NA	CASRVGTESGAFF	TGTGCCAGCAGAGTGGGAACGGAATCTGGAGCTTTCTTT
few	TRBJ1-1	TRBV21-1	NA	CASLLGGAGGTEAFF	TGTGCCAGCCTATTAGGGGGGGCGGGGGGCACTGAAGCTTTCTTT
few	TRBJ1-5	TRBV6-2/TRBV6-3	NA	CASRTHREGVSRPQHF	TGTGCCAGCAGAACCCATAGGGAAGGGGTATCTCGGCCCCAGCATTTT
few	TRBJ2-2	TRBV5-1	TRBD1	CASTGTANTGELFF	TGCGCCAGTACCGGGACAGCCAACACCGGGGAGCTGTTTTTT
many	TRBJ2-3	TRBV20-1	NA	CSAAAGALNTDTQYF	TGCAGTGCTGCGGCTGGGGCACTGAACACAGATACGCAGTATTTT
NA	TRBJ1-2	TRBV11-2	NA	CASSLDLGRADSF	TGTGCCAGCAGCTTAGATCTCGGTAGGGCGGATTCCTTC
NA	TRBJ1-1	TRBV7-2	NA	CASSLIRLSGNTEAFF	TGTGCCAGCAGCTTAATACGTTTATCGGGGAACACTGAAGCTTTCTTT
many	TRBJ1-1	TRBV12-3/TRBV12-4	NA	CASSFRPTGGAFF	TGTGCCAGCAGTTTCAGGCCTACGGGGGGAGCTTTCTTT
few	TRBJ2-7	TRBV5-1	TRBD1	CASSFGTGAYEQYF	TGCGCCAGCAGCTTCGGGACAGGGGCCTACGAGCAGTACTTC
many	TRBJ2-7	TRBV5-1	NA	CASSWRGYEQYF	TGCGCCAGCAGCTGGAGGGGTTACGAGCAGTACTTC
few	TRBJ2-1	TRBV7-6	TRBD2	CASSFLAGGSSYNEQFF	TGTGCCAGCAGCTTCCTTGCGGGGGGGAGCTCCTACAATGAGCAGTTCTTC
few	TRBJ2-2	TRBV7-9	TRBD1	CASSLAWGQVRTGELFF	TGTGCCAGCAGCTTAGCGTGGGGACAGGTTCGCACCGGGGAGCTGTTTTTT
many	TRBJ2-7	TRBV11-3	TRBD1	CASSPDPGTGGEQYF	TGTGCCAGCAGCCCAGACCCCGGGACAGGGGGCGAGCAGTACTTC
many	TRBJ1-1	TRBV6-5	NA	CASSYPTSVRDTEAFF	TGTGCCAGCAGTTACCCCACATCGGTTAGGGACACTGAAGCTTTCTTT
many	TRBJ2-3	TRBV7-9	NA	CASSREDTQYF	TGTGCCAGCAGCCGGGAGGATACGCAGTATTTT
NA	TRBJ2-7	TRBV6-2/TRBV6-3	NA	CASSYPRGGSYEQYF	TGTGCCAGCAGTTACCCCCGGGGCGGCTCCTACGAGCAGTACTTC
many	TRBJ1-2	TRBV10-2	TRBD1	CASSGPGQGVYHGYTF	TGCGCCAGCAGTGGTCCGGGACAGGGGGTTTATCACGGCTACACCTTC
NA	TRBJ1-5	TRBV7-2	NA	CASSPPSGNQPQHF	TGTGCCAGCAGCCCCCCCTCGGGCAATCAGCCCCAGCATTTT
NA	TRBJ1-2	TRBV27	NA	CASSLSSPPGGYGYTF	TGTGCCAGCAGTTTATCTTCACCCCCCGGCGGCTATGGCTACACCTTC